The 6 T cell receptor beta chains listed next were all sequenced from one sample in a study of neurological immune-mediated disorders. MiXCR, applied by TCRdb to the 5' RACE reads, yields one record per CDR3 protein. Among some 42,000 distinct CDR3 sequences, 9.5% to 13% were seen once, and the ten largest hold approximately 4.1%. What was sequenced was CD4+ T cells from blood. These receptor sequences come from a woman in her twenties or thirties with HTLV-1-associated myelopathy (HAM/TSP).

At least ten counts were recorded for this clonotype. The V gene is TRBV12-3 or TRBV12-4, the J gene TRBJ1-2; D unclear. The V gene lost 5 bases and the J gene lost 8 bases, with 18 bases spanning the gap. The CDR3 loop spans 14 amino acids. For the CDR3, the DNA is TGTGCCAGCAGTACCCACCTCTCGCGGGGAGGCTACACCTTC. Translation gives CASSTHLSRGGYTF.

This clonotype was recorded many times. As DNA, the CDR3 is TGTGCCAGCAGCTTAGGCCGGGACAGGGATCATGGCTACACCTTC. It is translated as CASSLGRDRDHGYTF. This chain joins TRBV11-2 and TRBJ1-2; 9 bases line up with TRBD1. Germline trimming cut 1 base from V and 6 bases from J; bases unmatched to any gene: 6. The CDR3 is 15 amino acids. CDR1 and CDR2 (germline): SGHAT, FQNNGV.

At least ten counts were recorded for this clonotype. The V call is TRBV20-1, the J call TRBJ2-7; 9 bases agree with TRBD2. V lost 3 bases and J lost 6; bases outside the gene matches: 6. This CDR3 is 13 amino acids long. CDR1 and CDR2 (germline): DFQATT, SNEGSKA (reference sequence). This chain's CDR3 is CSASFLAGIEQYF. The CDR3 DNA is TGCAGTGCTAGTTTTCTAGCGGGGATCGAGCAGTACTTC.

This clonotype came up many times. DNA of the CDR3: TGCAGTGCTAGGCTAGCAAGCGGGGGGGCTAATACGCAGTATTTT. Protein: CSARLASGGANTQYF. The chain combines TRBV20-1 with TRBJ2-3; 10 bases match TRBD2. The CDR3 is 15 residues long. Germline loops: CDR1 DFQATT, CDR2 SNEGSKA (reference sequence). The V segment lost 3 bases and the J segment 7 bases; nucleotides outside the gene matches: 10.

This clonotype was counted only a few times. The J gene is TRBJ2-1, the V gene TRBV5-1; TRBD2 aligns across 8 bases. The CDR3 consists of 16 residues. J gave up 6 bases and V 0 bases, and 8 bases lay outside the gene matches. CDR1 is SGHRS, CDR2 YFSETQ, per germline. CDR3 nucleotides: TGCGCCAGCAGCTTGGCCCCGGGGGGGGCGGGCAATGAGCAGTTCTTC. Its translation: CASSLAPGGAGNEQFF.

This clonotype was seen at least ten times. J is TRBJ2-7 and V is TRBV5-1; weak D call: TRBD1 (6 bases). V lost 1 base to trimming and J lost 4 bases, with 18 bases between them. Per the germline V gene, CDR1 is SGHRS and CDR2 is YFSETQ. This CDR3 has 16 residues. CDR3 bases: TGCGCCAGCAGCTTGTCACAGGGTTCCTATGATTACGAGCAGTACTTC. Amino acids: CASSLSQGSYDYEQYF.